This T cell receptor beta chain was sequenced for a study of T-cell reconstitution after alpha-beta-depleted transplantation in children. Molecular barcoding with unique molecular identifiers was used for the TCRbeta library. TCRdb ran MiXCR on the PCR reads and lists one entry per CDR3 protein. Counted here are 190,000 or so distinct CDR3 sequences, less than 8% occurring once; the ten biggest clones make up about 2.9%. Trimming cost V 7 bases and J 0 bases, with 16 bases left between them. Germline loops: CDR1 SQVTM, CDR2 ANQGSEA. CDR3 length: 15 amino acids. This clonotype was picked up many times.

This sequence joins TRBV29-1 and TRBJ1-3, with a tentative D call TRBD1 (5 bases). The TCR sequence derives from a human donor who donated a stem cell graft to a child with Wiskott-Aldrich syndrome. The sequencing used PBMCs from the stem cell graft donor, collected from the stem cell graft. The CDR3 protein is CSAGTGSVSGNTIYF. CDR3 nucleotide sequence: TGCAGCGCTGGAACAGGCTCCGTCTCTGGAAACACCATATATTTT.